The rows below give T cell receptor beta chains drawn from one sample of a study of T cells in Graves' hyperthyroidism and ophthalmopathy. TCRdb fed the multiplex PCR reads into MiXCR, producing one record per CDR3 protein. The table shows around 300,000 distinct CDR3 sequences, with approximately 13% occurring only once. The specimen sequenced was blood. The receptors were gathered from a woman in her 40s with Graves' ophthalmopathy. The CDR3 runs from the conserved cysteine through the conserved F or W. The order of the fields is clone size, J gene, V gene, D gene, CDR3 DNA, CDR3 protein. D genes are given only for firm matches. Size is omitted from some rows. Given values are once, few, many or a class for expanded clones.

>many|TRBJ1-2|TRBV28|.
TGTGCCAGCAGTCCGCGCCCCCGGGTCTTACTCTATGGCTACACCTTC
CASSPRPRVLLYGYTF
>few|TRBJ2-5|TRBV20-1|TRBD2
TGCAGTGCTAGGGGGGGGACTAGTCCCCGAGAGACCCAGTACTTC
CSARGGTSPRETQYF
>.|TRBJ2-5|TRBV20-1|TRBD1
TGCAGTGCCAGGGCTTCTTCGACAGGGAGAGGGACCCAGTACTTC
CSARASSTGRGTQYF
>few|TRBJ1-2|TRBV2|TRBD1
TGTGCCAGCAGGGACCGGACAGGGACCTATGGCTACACCTTC
CASRDRTGTYGYTF
>many|TRBJ1-1|TRBV20-1|TRBD1
TGCAGTGCTTGGGGACAGGGGGACACTGAAGCTTTCTTT
CSAWGQGDTEAFF
>.|TRBJ1-2|TRBV11-2|.
TGTGCCAGCAGCCCCGCGGGGGTTGGGTATGGCTACACCTTC
CASSPAGVGYGYTF
>.|TRBJ1-2|TRBV4-1|.
TGCGCCAGCAGCCAAGATCACCGGGCCCTGAACTATGGCTACACCTTC
CASSQDHRALNYGYTF
>many|TRBJ2-1|TRBV30|TRBD1
TGTGCCTGGAGGCGACAGGGGGCGCAGGGTGAGCAGTTCTTC
CAWRRQGAQGEQFF
>.|TRBJ2-3|TRBV30|TRBD2
TGTGCCTGGGCAGCGGGAGGGGGCACAGATACGCAGTATTTT
CAWAAGGGTDTQYF
>few|TRBJ1-2|TRBV7-9|.
TGTGCCAGCAGCTTACCCCGGTTAGAGGGCTACACCTTC
CASSLPRLEGYTF
>many|TRBJ2-3|TRBV7-9|.
TGTGCCAGCAGCTTCACAGGGACCACAGATACGCAGTATTTT
CASSFTGTTDTQYF
>few|TRBJ1-5|TRBV7-3|.
TGTGCCAGCAGCTTAAGAACCCATTCCTCCAATCAGCCCCAGCATTTT
CASSLRTHSSNQPQHF
>.|TRBJ2-2|TRBV19|.
TGTGCCAGCCAGGTCGCTGGGGGGACCGGGGAGCTGTTTTTT
CASQVAGGTGELFF
>many|TRBJ2-7|TRBV25-1|.
TGTGCCAGCACCCCCTTGGGAATTTCCTACGAGCAGTACTTC
CASTPLGISYEQYF
>many|TRBJ1-6|TRBV11-2|.
TGTGCCAGCAGCTCCCTCGGGGGTCGACCCCTCCACTTT
CASSSLGGRPLHF
>few|TRBJ1-6|TRBV27|.
TGTGCCAGCACCCACACCCTCCGGGGAGCCTACGGGGATTCACCCCTCCACTTT
CASTHTLRGAYGDSPLHF
>few|TRBJ2-2|TRBV4-1|TRBD2
TGCGCCAGCAGCCAAGATATGGCGGGAGGGAACACCGGGGAGCTGTTTTTT
CASSQDMAGGNTGELFF
>many|TRBJ1-1|TRBV18|TRBD1
TGTGCCAGCTCACGACAGGGGAATGTGGCTTTCTTT
CASSRQGNVAFF
>few|TRBJ2-7|TRBV7-8|.
TGTGCCAGCAGCTTAGAAGTCAGCCGATTCTCCTACGAGCAGTACTTC
CASSLEVSRFSYEQYF
>many|TRBJ2-1|TRBV29-1|.
TGCAGCGTTTCAATCCTCGGTGAGCAGTTCTTC
CSVSILGEQFF
>many|TRBJ2-3|TRBV29-1|TRBD1
TGCAGCGCCCAGGGGGCGGATACGCAGTATTTT
CSAQGADTQYF
>many|TRBJ2-2|TRBV29-1|TRBD2
TGCAGCGCCCGAGCGGGGGTCGGGGAGCTGTTTTTT
CSARAGVGELFF
>few|TRBJ1-4|TRBV5-1|.
TGCGCCAGCAGCAAAACCGGAAAGGGCGAAAATGAAAAACTGTTTTTT
CASSKTGKGENEKLFF
>few|TRBJ1-2|TRBV9|.
TGTGCCAGCAGCGTAGAACCGGGAAGCTATGGCTACACCTTC
CASSVEPGSYGYTF
>.|TRBJ1-6|TRBV18|.
TGTGCCAGCTGTCCCTTCGGAGGGGTTGAGAATTCACCCCTCCACTTT
CASCPFGGVENSPLHF
>.|TRBJ2-7|TRBV5-4|TRBD1
TGTGCCAGCAGCTTACAAGGGACAGGGAAGGGCGAGCAGTACTTC
CASSLQGTGKGEQYF
>many|TRBJ2-7|TRBV20-1|TRBD1
TGCAGTGCGAGAGGGGGGACAGGGACCCGCGAGCAGTACTTC
CSARGGTGTREQYF
>few|TRBJ2-3|TRBV6-1|TRBD2
TGTGCCAGCAGTGAACACCATACTAGCGGGAGAACCGATACGCAGTATTTT
CASSEHHTSGRTDTQYF
>many|TRBJ2-7|TRBV2|TRBD1
TGTGCCAGCAAGATCAGGGGGCTCCTCTACGAGCAGTACTTC
CASKIRGLLYEQYF
>.|TRBJ1-1|TRBV9|.
TGTGCCAGCAGCGTAGAGACAGCATGGAACACTGAAGCTTTCTTT
CASSVETAWNTEAFF
>many|TRBJ2-7|TRBV15|.
TGTGCCACCAGCAGAGATTCGAACGAGCAGTACTTC
CATSRDSNEQYF
>few|TRBJ1-5|TRBV30|.
TGTGCCTGGAGTGTAGGGCCTCATCAGCCCCAGCATTTT
CAWSVGPHQPQHF
>few|TRBJ2-2|TRBV3-1|TRBD2
TGTGCCAGCAGCCCGCGGACTAGTGCGAGGACCGGGGAGCTGTTTTTT
CASSPRTSARTGELFF
>many|TRBJ2-7|TRBV5-1|.
TGCGCCAGCAGCTTTCGTCAGGGACAGCAGTACTTC
CASSFRQGQQYF
>few|TRBJ2-3|TRBV24-1|.
TGTGCCACCAGTGGGGGCTATTATGAGGAGGGGGTAACAGATACGCAGTATTTT
CATSGGYYEEGVTDTQYF
>many|TRBJ2-1|TRBV3-1|.
TGTGCCAGCGGCAATCCGGGTGAGCAGTTCTTC
CASGNPGEQFF
>many|TRBJ2-6|TRBV6-1|.
TGTGCCAGCGGTCCCTCTGGGGCCAACGTCCTGACTTTC
CASGPSGANVLTF
>.|TRBJ2-1|TRBV20-1|.
TGCAGTGCCATCGGACTCTTCTACAATGAGCAGTTCTTC
CSAIGLFYNEQFF
>many|TRBJ2-2|TRBV7-2|.
TGTGCCAGCAGCTCAACCTCCAGGACGAACACCGGGGAGCTGTTTTTT
CASSSTSRTNTGELFF
>many|TRBJ1-5|TRBV3-1|.
TGTGCCAGCAGCCAAGATCTAAATCAGCCCCAGCATTTT
CASSQDLNQPQHF
>many|TRBJ2-1|TRBV9|TRBD2
TGTGCCAGCAGCGTAGTGGGGACTAGCGGGAGAAATGAGCAGTTCTTC
CASSVVGTSGRNEQFF
>.|TRBJ1-1|TRBV5-6|.
TGTGCCAACAGCGTCGGGGGGTCGCCAGAAGCTTTCTTT
CANSVGGSPEAFF
>.|TRBJ2-2|TRBV7-9|.
TGTGCCAGCAGCTTAATTCGTATCACCGGGGAGCTGTTTTTT
CASSLIRITGELFF
>many|TRBJ1-1|TRBV7-9|.
TGTGCCAGCGGGTTGTACACTGAAGCTTTCTTT
CASGLYTEAFF
>.|TRBJ2-5|TRBV6-2/TRBV6-3|TRBD2
TGTGCCAGCAGTTACTCGAGGTTCGAGCGGGAGAAGACCCAGTACTTC
CASSYSRFEREKTQYF
>many|TRBJ1-1|TRBV20-1|TRBD1
TGCAGTGCTCCTCCCCCGACAGGGGTCTCTGAAGCTTTCTTT
CSAPPPTGVSEAFF
>few|TRBJ1-3|TRBV19|.
TGTGCCAGTCGTAAAGGGATCTCTGGAAACACCATATATTTT
CASRKGISGNTIYF
>few|TRBJ1-3|TRBV7-9|.
TGTGCCAGCAGCTTGTTTTGGAGGGGCCCTGGAAACACCATATATTTT
CASSLFWRGPGNTIYF
>few|TRBJ1-1|TRBV28|TRBD1
TGTGCCAGCTCACTCCACGGGACAGCCGCGGCCGTGAACACTGAAGCTTTCTTT
CASSLHGTAAAVNTEAFF